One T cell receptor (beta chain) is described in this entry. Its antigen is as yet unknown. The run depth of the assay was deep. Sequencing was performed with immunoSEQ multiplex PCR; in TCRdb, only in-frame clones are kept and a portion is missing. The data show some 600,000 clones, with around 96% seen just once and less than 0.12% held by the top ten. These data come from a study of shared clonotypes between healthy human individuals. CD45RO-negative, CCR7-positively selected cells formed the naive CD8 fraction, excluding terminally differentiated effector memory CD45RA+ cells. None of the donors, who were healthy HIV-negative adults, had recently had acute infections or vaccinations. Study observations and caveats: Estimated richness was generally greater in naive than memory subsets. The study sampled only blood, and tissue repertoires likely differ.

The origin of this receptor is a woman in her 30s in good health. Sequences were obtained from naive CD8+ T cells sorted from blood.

The CDR3 nucleotides are TGTGCCAGCAGCCAGAGGACTAGCGGTAGCTCCTACGAGCAGTACTTC. It encodes CASSQRTSGSSYEQYF. The chain carries TRBV14 and TRBJ2-7, with TRBD2 matching 10 bases. Germline V gene data show CDR1 as SGHDN and CDR2 as FVKESK. This CDR3 region has 16 residues. V gave up 3 bases and J gave up 0 bases; unmatched junction bases: 5.